The 27 T cell receptor beta chains below come from one sample, sequenced in a study of cytomegalovirus exposure and HLA in healthy donors. The assay was immunoSEQ multiplex PCR, and TCRdb's table has in-frame clones only and misses some. The table records 90,000 to 110,000 clones, about nine tenths of them present only once. Sequencing was performed on PBMCs. The receptors stem from a woman between 18 and 29 years old in good health and CMV-seronegative.

This CDR3 reads CASSAWGGSADTQYF. The CDR3 DNA is TGTGCCAGCAGCGCATGGGGCGGGAGTGCAGATACGCAGTATTTT. This chain joins TRBV9 and TRBJ2-3; 7 bases match TRBD2. Germline V lookup: CDR1 SGDLS, CDR2 YYNGEE. The CDR3 sequence is 15 residues long. V was clipped by 3 bases and J by 4 bases; unmatched bases: 8. Combining the CDR3 with reference TRBV9 and TRBJ2-3 gives the whole variable domain DSGVTQTPKHLITATGQRVTLRCSPRSGDLSVYWYQQSLDQGLQFLIQYYNGEERAKGNILERFSAQQFPDLHSELNLSSLELGDSALYFCASSAWGGSADTQYFGPGTRLTVL.

This chain joins TRBV5-4 and TRBJ2-1; D is perhaps TRBD2 (6 bases). The V and J ends lost 0 bases and 1 base respectively, with 11 bases between them. Germline CDR1 reads SGHNT; CDR2 reads YYREEE (reference sequence). This CDR3 is built from 16 residues. The CDR3 region is CASSLVGGTSYNEQFF. CDR3 DNA: TGTGCCAGCAGCTTGGTGGGGGGAACATCCTACAATGAGCAGTTCTTC.

The V and J genes are TRBV30 and TRBJ1-2; perhaps TRBD1 as D (5 bases). V lost 3 bases to trimming and J lost 7 bases, with 24 bases between them. The CDR3 consists of 16 residues. Germline lookup yields CDR1 GTSNPN and CDR2 SVGIG (reference sequence). For the CDR3, the DNA is TGTGCCTGGAGCCCCGGGTTGGGGGGAGGGTATGCTGGCTACACCTTC. Translation gives CAWSPGLGGGYAGYTF.

This clone showed up just once. V gene TRBV19 combines with J gene TRBJ1-5; TRBD1 is a possible D gene (6 bases). V lost 5 bases and J 4 bases, leaving 18 bases between the germline ends. Germline CDR1 and CDR2: LNHDA and SQIVND (reference sequence). The CDR3 contains 16 residues. The CDR3 region is CASSLRDTMGNQPQHF. In nucleotides, the CDR3 is TGTGCCAGTAGTCTACGGGACACAATGGGGAATCAGCCCCAGCATTTT.

This clone was recorded a few times. The V call is TRBV18, the J call TRBJ1-5, with 9 bases that match TRBD1. Germline loops: CDR1 KGHSH, CDR2 LQKENI. The trim removed 5 bases at V and 5 bases at J, leaving 10 bases unmatched. CDR3 size: 16 residues. CDR3 region: CASSLTTGQGDQPQHF. The CDR3 region has the DNA TGTGCCAGCTCATTAACAACGGGACAGGGCGATCAGCCCCAGCATTTT.

The chain links TRBV19 to TRBJ2-3; maybe TRBD2 (7 bases). This CDR3 region has 15 residues. The germline V and J ends were trimmed by 6 bases and 2 bases, with 15 bases remaining between them. Germline V CDR1 and CDR2: LNHDA, SQIVND (reference sequence). CDR3 DNA sequence: TGTGCCAGTAGCATCACGGGGGGCCCCACAGATACGCAGTATTTT. Its translation is CASSITGGPTDTQYF.

The V and J genes are TRBV6-1 and TRBJ1-1, with D possibly matching TRBD1 (5 bases). V lost 8 bases to trimming and J lost 1 base, with 11 bases between them. Per germline, CDR1 MNHNS and CDR2 SASEGT. The CDR3 runs to 13 residues. In DNA form, the CDR3 reads TGTGCCAGCGGGGGGAAGCGGAACACTGAAGCTTTCTTT. Encoded protein: CASGGKRNTEAFF.

This rearrangement joins TRBV2 to TRBJ2-7; tentative D call: TRBD1 (7 bases). The CDR3 sequence is 14 residues long. From germline, CDR1 is SNHLY and CDR2 FYNNEI. V was trimmed by 6 bases and J by 7 bases, leaving 19 bases between them. CDR3 sequence reads: CASSLQGDLIEQYF. CDR3 nucleotides: TGTGCCAGCAGCCTGCAGGGGGACTTAATTGAGCAGTACTTC.

The chain uses TRBV27 and TRBJ2-5; 10 nucleotides line up with TRBD2. Germline V gives CDR1 MNHEY, CDR2 SMNVEV (reference sequence). The CDR3 has 14 amino acids. The V and J ends lost 5 bases and 7 bases, in that order; junction bases with no gene match: 7. The CDR3 sequence: CASSRLAGDATQYF. The CDR3 nucleotides read TGTGCCAGCAGTAGGCTAGCGGGAGATGCGACCCAGTACTTC.

Turning to this clone: Other nucleotide sequences in the sample specify the same CDR3. V and J are TRBV4-3 and TRBJ2-7; no reliable D call. Deletions cut 1 base from V and 3 bases from J, with 7 bases between. CDR1 LGHNA and CDR2 YSLEER come from the germline V gene. This CDR3 has 13 residues. DNA of the CDR3: TGCGCCAGCAGCCAAGGATCCGGCTACGAGCAGTACTTC. Its protein is CASSQGSGYEQYF.

The rearrangement joins TRBV30 to TRBJ2-3; 13 bases agree with TRBD2. The CDR3 runs 13 residues. The V gene end was trimmed by 8 bases and the J gene end by 7 bases; junction bases not matched to a gene: 6. CDR1 and CDR2 from the germline V gene are GTSNPN and SVGIG (reference sequence). This CDR3 is CATGLAGANTQYF. The CDR3 DNA is TGTGCCACCGGACTAGCGGGAGCTAATACGCAGTATTTT.

The chain recombines TRBV2 with TRBJ1-1, with a possible D match to TRBD1 (5 bases). CDR1 SNHLY and CDR2 FYNNEI come from the germline V gene. The V and J ends lost 7 bases and 3 bases respectively, with 15 bases between them. This CDR3 is built from 14 residues. Here the CDR3 reads CASMGGERDTEAFF. The CDR3 DNA reads as TGTGCCAGCATGGGGGGGGAACGGGACACTGAAGCTTTCTTT.

The sample holds one count of this clone. The chain carries TRBV7-9 and TRBJ1-4, with D unresolved. Per the germline V gene, CDR1 is SEHNR and CDR2 is FQNEAQ (reference sequence). Trimming shortened V by 5 bases and J by 0 bases, and 10 bases separated the two germline ends. This CDR3 spans 15 amino acids. CDR3 protein: CASSAVGATNEKLFF. CDR3 coding DNA: TGTGCCAGCAGCGCAGTTGGTGCAACTAATGAAAAACTGTTTTTT.

This chain joins TRBV7-2 and TRBJ1-3; the match to TRBD1 covers 9 bases. In germline, CDR1 is SGHTA, CDR2 FQGNSA. CDR3 length: 13 residues. The ends lost 10 bases at V and 2 bases at J; junction bases unmatched: 3. CDR3 protein: CATRDRAGNTIYF. The CDR3 bases are TGTGCCACCCGGGACAGGGCTGGAAACACCATATATTTT.

The V call is TRBV28, the J call TRBJ2-7; 9 nucleotides line up with TRBD2. CDR1 and CDR2 from the germline V gene are MDHEN and SYDVKM. The V gene end was trimmed by 2 bases and the J gene end by 5 bases; junction bases not matched to a gene: 13. The CDR3 totals 17 residues. Written as DNA, the CDR3 is TGTGCCAGCAGTTTAAGGCGGACTAGCGATGAGGGGGACGAGCAGTACTTC. It yields the protein CASSLRRTSDEGDEQYF.

V and J are TRBV11-2 and TRBJ2-7; D remains ambiguous. CDR3 length equals 13 residues. CDR1 is SGHAT and CDR2 is FQNNGV in the germline V gene. V was clipped by 2 bases and J by 4 bases, with 9 bases between them. CDR3 nucleotide sequence: TGTGCCAGCAGCTTATACCCGCGGTACGAGCAGTACTTC. Translation gives CASSLYPRYEQYF. The full variable domain, in which reference TRBV11-2 and TRBJ2-7 provide the parts outside the CDR3, is EAGVAQSPRYKIIEKRQSVAFWCNPISGHATLYWYQQILGQGPKLLIQFQNNGVVDDSQLPKDRFSAERLKGVDSTLKIQPAKLEDSAVYLCASSLYPRYEQYFGPGTRLTVT.

This rearrangement joins TRBV7-2 to TRBJ2-3, with TRBD2 matching over 11 bases. The CDR3 totals 14 residues. The germline gives CDR1 SGHTA, CDR2 FQGNSA. Trimming took 5 bases from V and 4 from J; bases not matched to a gene: 2. The CDR3 sequence is CASSPGLAADTQYF. For the CDR3, the DNA is TGTGCCAGCAGCCCGGGACTAGCGGCAGATACGCAGTATTTT.

The chain combines TRBV28 with TRBJ1-4; 7 bases agree with TRBD1. The V gene end was trimmed by 3 bases and the J gene end by 2 bases; junction bases not matched to a gene: 0. Germline V gene lookup returns CDR1 MDHEN and CDR2 SYDVKM. CDR3 length: 14 amino acids. CDR3 loop: CASSLTGTNEKLFF. DNA of the CDR3: TGTGCCAGCAGTTTGACAGGGACTAATGAAAAACTGTTTTTT.

The V call is TRBV7-9, the J call TRBJ1-1; D is uncertain. The length of the CDR3 is 14 residues. V was cut by 1 base and J by 0 bases, with 6 bases left in between. From germline, CDR1 is SEHNR and CDR2 FQNEAQ (reference sequence). CDR3 residues: CASSLEQVNTEAFF. CDR3 sequence (DNA): TGTGCCAGCAGCTTAGAGCAGGTGAACACTGAAGCTTTCTTT.

The J gene is TRBJ1-6, the V gene TRBV19; the D is unclear. Germline lookup yields CDR1 LNHDA and CDR2 SQIVND (reference sequence). The CDR3 has 15 residues. V was clipped by 1 base and J by 5 bases, with 9 bases between them. The CDR3 DNA reads as TGTGCCAGTAGTATAGGTCAACAGCATAATTCACCCCTCCACTTT. Translated, it gives CASSIGQQHNSPLHF.

The V call is TRBV7-2, the J call TRBJ2-3; TRBD2 might be the D (6 bases). Trimming shortened V by 5 bases and J by 4 bases, and 13 bases separated the two germline ends. The CDR3 runs 14 residues. In germline, CDR1 is SGHTA, CDR2 FQGNSA. The CDR3 nucleotides read TGTGCCAGCAGCCTCGGACTACAAGCAGATACGCAGTATTTT. Translated: CASSLGLQADTQYF. Complete variable domain (other parts from reference TRBV7-2 and TRBJ2-3): GAGVSQSPSNKVTEKGKDVELRCDPISGHTALYWYRQSLGQGLEFLIYFQGNSAPDKSGLPSDRFSAERTGGSVSTLTIQRTQQEDSAVYLCASSLGLQADTQYFGPGTRLTVL.

This chain joins TRBV7-3 and TRBJ2-7; D possibly corresponds to TRBD2 (6 bases). CDR3 length: 17 amino acids. Germline values: CDR1 SGHTA, CDR2 FQGTGA. The V end was cut by 5 bases, the J end by 1 base, with 21 bases between. CDR3 nucleotides: TGTGCCAGCAGCCTACAACGTGACGGGGGAACTTCCTACGAGCAGTACTTC. Translating it yields CASSLQRDGGTSYEQYF.

The rearrangement joins TRBV6-5 to TRBJ2-7; 7 bases line up with TRBD2. The germline CDR1 and CDR2 sequences are MNHEY and SVGAGI. The CDR3 runs 14 residues. With V trimmed by 10 bases and J by 1 base, 10 bases remained unmatched. CDR3 in amino acids: CATLSGTGSYEQYF. CDR3 sequence (DNA): TGTGCCACCCTGAGCGGGACTGGTTCCTACGAGCAGTACTTC.

This clone was recorded only once. The genes are TRBV7-6 and TRBJ2-1; D remains ambiguous. V was clipped by 5 bases and J by 4 bases, with 9 bases between them. Germline V CDR1 and CDR2: SGHVS, FNYEAQ. This CDR3 contains 13 residues. CDR3 DNA sequence: TGTGCCAGCAGCCTCGACTCATACAATGAGCAGTTCTTC. It encodes CASSLDSYNEQFF. The whole variable domain, filled in from reference TRBV7-6 and TRBJ2-1, reads GAGVSQSPRYKVTKRGQDVALRCDPISGHVSLYWYRQALGQGPEFLTYFNYEAQQDKSGLPNDRFSAERPEGSISTLTIQRTEQRDSAMYRCASSLDSYNEQFFGPGTRLTVL.

This chain joins TRBV18 and TRBJ2-1; 13 bases agree with TRBD2. Losses at the gene ends were 4 bases for V and 2 bases for J; bases not matched to a gene: 2. The germline CDR1 and CDR2 sequences are KGHSH and LQKENI. The CDR3 contains 16 residues. The CDR3 region has the DNA TGTGCCAGCTCACTGGGGACTAGCGGGGCCTACAATGAGCAGTTCTTC. Protein: CASSLGTSGAYNEQFF.

The rearrangement uses TRBV28 and TRBJ1-1; possibly TRBD1 for D (5 bases). This CDR3 contains 14 residues. Germline values: CDR1 MDHEN, CDR2 SYDVKM. Between the trimmed V and J ends, which lost 9 bases and 2 bases, there was a span of 16 bases. CDR3 coding DNA: TGTGCCAGTGCACGGACAAGGGATAACACTGAAGCTTTCTTT. It translates to CASARTRDNTEAFF.

The rearrangement joins TRBV7-2 to TRBJ2-4; the D is unclear. Germline V gene sequence: CDR1 SGHTA, CDR2 FQGNSA. Trimming stripped 1 base from V and 8 bases from J, with 9 bases between. This CDR3 has 13 residues. CDR3 bases: TGTGCCAGCAGCTTAGGGCCAATGTACATTCAGTACTTC. Translating it yields CASSLGPMYIQYF.